This T cell receptor (beta chain) was documented in a study of blood T cells in healthy people across ages. Study-wide results and limits: The lack of PBMC sorting stopped any conclusive naive versus antigen-experienced comparison.

Details on this clonotype: Its specificity is not known.

Aged roughly 6 to 90, donors were systemically healthy Caucasians from Russia. The authors drew around 9.3 milliliters of peripheral blood from each donor. Through a sample-barcoded 5' primer and a J-beta primer mix, a second PCR was run for 7 to 11 cycles. TCRdb re-called the 5' RACE reads through MiXCR, storing one row per CDR3 protein. The data contain 700,000 to 950,000 distinct CDR3 sequences, roughly 64% of them singletons. The sequencing input was blood. This receptor was identified in a man under 40 in good health.

CDR3 nucleotide sequence: TGTGCCAGCAGCGGGGGGAGAGCGGGAGCACATGAGCAGTTCTTC. Translating it yields CASSGGRAGAHEQFF. This chain links TRBV9 with TRBJ2-1, with 8 nucleotides matching TRBD2. Germline V gene lookup returns CDR1 SGDLS and CDR2 YYNGEE. The V segment lost 3 bases and the J segment 8 bases; nucleotides outside the gene matches: 10. This CDR3 has 15 residues.